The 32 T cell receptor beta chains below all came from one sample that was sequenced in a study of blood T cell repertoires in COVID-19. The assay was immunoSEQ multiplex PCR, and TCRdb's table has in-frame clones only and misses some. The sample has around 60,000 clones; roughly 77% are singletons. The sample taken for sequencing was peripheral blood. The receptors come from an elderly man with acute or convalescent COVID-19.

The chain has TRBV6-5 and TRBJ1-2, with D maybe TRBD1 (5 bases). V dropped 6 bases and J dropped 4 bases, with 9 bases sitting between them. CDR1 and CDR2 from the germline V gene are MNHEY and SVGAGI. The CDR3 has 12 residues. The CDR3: CASSRDPYGYTF. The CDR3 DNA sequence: TGTGCCAGCAGCAGGGATCCCTATGGCTACACCTTC.

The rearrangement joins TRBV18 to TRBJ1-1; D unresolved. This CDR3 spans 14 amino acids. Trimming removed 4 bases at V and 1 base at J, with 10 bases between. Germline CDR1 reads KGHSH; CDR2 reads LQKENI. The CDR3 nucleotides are TGTGCCAGCTCACGGGTAGCCAGGAACACTGAAGCTTTCTTT. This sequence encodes CASSRVARNTEAFF. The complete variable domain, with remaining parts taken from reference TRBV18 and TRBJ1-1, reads NAGVMQNPRHLVRRRGQEARLRCSPMKGHSHVYWYRQLPEEGLKFMVYLQKENIIDESGMPKERFSAEFPKEGPSILRIQQVVRGDSAAYFCASSRVARNTEAFFGQGTRLTVV.

As DNA, the CDR3 is TGTGCCAGCAGTGCAAAGGACAGACCAGTCAATGAAAAACTGTTTTTT. Translation: CASSAKDRPVNEKLFF. This chain links TRBV6-1 with TRBJ1-4; the D gene is possibly TRBD1 (6 bases). CDR3 length: 16 residues. Germline V gene data show CDR1 as MNHNS and CDR2 as SASEGT. Trimming removed 4 bases at V and 5 bases at J, with 17 bases between.

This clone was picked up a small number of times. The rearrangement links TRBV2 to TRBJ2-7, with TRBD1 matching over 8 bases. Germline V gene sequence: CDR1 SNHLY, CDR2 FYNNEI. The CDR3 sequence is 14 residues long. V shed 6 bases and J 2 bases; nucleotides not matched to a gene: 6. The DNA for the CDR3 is TGTGCCAGCAGAAGACAGGGGACACCCTACGAGCAGTACTTC. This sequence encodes CASRRQGTPYEQYF.

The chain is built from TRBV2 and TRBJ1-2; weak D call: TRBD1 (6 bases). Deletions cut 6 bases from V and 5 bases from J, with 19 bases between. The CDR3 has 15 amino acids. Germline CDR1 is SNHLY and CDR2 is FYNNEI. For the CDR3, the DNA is TGTGCCAGCAGATATCACCAGACAGGCGAATATGGCTACACCTTC. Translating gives CASRYHQTGEYGYTF.

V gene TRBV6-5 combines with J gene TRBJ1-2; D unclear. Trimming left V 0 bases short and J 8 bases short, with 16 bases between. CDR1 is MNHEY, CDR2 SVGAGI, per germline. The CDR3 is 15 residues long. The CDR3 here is CASSYSTGYPGGYTF. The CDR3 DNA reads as TGTGCCAGCAGTTACTCGACCGGGTACCCCGGCGGCTACACCTTC.

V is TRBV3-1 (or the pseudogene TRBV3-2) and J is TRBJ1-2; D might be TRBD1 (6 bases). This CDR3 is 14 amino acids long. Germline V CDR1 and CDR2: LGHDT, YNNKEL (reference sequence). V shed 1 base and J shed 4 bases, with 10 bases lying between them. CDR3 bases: TGTGCCAGCAGCCAAGGACAGGTCCGCTATGGCTACACCTTC. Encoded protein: CASSQGQVRYGYTF.

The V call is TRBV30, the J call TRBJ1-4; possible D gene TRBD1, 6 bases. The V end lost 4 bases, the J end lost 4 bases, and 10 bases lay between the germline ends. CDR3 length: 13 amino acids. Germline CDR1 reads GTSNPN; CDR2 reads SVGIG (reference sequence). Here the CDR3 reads CAWNRVGNEKLFF. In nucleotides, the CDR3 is TGTGCCTGGAACAGGGTCGGTAATGAAAAACTGTTTTTT.

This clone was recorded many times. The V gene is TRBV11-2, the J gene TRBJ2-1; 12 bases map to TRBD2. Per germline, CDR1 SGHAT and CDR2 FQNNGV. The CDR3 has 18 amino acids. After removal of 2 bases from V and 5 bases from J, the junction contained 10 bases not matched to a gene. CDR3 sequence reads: CASSLPPRPSGGDNEQFF. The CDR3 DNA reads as TGTGCCAGCAGCTTACCGCCCCGACCTAGCGGGGGGGACAATGAGCAGTTCTTC.

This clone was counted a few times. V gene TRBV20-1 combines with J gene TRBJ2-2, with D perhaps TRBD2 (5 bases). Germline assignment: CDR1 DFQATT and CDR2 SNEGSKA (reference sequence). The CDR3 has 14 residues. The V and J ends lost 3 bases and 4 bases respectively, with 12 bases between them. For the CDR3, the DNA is TGCAGTGCTAGTTCTAGCCGTGGCACCGGGGAGCTGTTTTTT. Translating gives CSASSSRGTGELFF.

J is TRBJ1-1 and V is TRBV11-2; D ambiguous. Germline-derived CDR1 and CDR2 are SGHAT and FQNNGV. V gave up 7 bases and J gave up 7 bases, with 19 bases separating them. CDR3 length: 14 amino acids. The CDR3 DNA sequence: TGTGCCAGCACCGTTGGGCTACTTGGAATTGAAGCTTTCTTT. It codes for CASTVGLLGIEAFF.

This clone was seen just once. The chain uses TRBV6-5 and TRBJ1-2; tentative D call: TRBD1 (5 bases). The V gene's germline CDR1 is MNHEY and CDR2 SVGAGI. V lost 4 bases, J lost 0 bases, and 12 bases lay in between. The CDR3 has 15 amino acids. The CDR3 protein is CASSSAATANYGYTF. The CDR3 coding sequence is TGTGCCAGCAGTTCAGCCGCGACAGCTAACTATGGCTACACCTTC.

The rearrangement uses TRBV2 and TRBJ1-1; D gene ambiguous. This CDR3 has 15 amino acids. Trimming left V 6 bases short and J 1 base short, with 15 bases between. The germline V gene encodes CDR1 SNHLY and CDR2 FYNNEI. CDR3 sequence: CASSENPTQNTEAFF. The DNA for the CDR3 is TGTGCCAGCAGCGAGAACCCGACACAGAACACTGAAGCTTTCTTT.

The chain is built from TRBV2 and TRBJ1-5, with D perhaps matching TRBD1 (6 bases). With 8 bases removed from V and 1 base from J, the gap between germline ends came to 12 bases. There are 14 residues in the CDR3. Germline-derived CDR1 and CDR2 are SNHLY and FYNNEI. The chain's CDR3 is CASLQGQSNQPQHF. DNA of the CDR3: TGTGCCAGCCTGCAGGGGCAAAGCAATCAGCCCCAGCATTTT.

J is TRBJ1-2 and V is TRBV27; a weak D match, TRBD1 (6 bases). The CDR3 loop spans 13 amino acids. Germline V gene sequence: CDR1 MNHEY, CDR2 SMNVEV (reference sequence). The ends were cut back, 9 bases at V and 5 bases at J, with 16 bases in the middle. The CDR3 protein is CARTRGPSYGYTF. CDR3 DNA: TGTGCCAGGACCAGGGGACCTTCTTATGGCTACACCTTC.

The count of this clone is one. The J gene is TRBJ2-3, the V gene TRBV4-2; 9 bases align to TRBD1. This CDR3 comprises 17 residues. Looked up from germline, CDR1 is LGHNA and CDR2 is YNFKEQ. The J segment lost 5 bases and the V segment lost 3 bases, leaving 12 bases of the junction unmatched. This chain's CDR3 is CASSQTTGTGIVDTQYF. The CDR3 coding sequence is TGTGCCAGCAGCCAGACAACCGGGACAGGGATCGTAGATACGCAGTATTTT.

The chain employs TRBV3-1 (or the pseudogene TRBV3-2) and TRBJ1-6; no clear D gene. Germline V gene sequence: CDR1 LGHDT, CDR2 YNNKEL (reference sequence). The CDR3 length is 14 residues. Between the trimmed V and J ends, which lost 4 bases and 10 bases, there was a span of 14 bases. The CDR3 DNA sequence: TGTGCCAGCAGCCGTTTGATGGAGGAGTCACCCCTCCACTTT. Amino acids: CASSRLMEESPLHF.

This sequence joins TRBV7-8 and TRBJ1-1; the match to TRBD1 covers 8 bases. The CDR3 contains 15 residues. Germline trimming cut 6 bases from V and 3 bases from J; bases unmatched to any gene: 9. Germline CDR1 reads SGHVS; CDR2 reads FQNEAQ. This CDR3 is CASSSQGTGDTEAFF. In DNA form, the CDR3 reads TGTGCCAGCAGTAGTCAGGGGACAGGAGACACTGAAGCTTTCTTT.

CDR3 loop: CASSRPSGGTSYNEQFF. The DNA of the CDR3 is TGTGCCAGCAGCCGGCCTAGCGGGGGGACCTCCTACAATGAGCAGTTCTTC. The rearrangement uses TRBV7-8 and TRBJ2-1; TRBD2 agrees at 11 bases. Trimming cost V 5 bases and J 0 bases; bases outside gene matches: 6. Germline V CDR1 and CDR2: SGHVS, FQNEAQ. The CDR3 contains 17 residues.

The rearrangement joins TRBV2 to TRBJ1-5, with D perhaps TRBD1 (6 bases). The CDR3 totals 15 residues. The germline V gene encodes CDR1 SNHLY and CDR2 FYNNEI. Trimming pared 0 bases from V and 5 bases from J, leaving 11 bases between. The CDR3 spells CASSEARAGDQPQHF. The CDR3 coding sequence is TGTGCCAGCAGTGAAGCTAGGGCAGGGGATCAGCCCCAGCATTTT.

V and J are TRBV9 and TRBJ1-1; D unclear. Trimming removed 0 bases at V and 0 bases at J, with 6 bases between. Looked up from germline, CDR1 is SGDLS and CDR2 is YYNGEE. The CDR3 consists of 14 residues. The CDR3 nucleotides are TGTGCCAGCAGCGTAGGCGGGATGAACACTGAAGCTTTCTTT. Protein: CASSVGGMNTEAFF.

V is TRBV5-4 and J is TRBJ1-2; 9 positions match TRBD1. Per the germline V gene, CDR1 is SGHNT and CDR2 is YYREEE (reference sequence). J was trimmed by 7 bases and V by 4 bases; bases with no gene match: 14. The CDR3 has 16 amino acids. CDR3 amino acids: CASSKPSPGTGFGYTF. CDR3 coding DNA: TGTGCCAGCAGCAAACCGAGTCCCGGGACAGGGTTTGGCTACACCTTC.

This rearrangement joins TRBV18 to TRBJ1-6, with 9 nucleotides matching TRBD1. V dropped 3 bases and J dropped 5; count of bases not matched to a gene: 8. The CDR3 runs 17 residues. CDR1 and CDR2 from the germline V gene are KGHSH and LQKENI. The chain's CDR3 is CASSPSGDRANNSPLHF. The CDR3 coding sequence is TGTGCCAGCTCACCTAGCGGGGACAGGGCCAATAATTCACCCCTCCACTTT.

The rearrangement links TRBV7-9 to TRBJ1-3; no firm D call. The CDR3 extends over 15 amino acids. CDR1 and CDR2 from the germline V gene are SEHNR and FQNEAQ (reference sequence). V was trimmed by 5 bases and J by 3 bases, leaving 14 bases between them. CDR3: CASSRNLGSGNTIYF. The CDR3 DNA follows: TGTGCCAGCAGCCGTAACCTGGGCAGTGGAAACACCATATATTTT.

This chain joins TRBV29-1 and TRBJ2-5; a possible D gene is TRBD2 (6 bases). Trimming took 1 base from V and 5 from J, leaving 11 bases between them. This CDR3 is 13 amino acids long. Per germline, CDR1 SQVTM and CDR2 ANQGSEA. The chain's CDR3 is CSVEVSSVETQYF. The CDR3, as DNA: TGCAGCGTTGAAGTCTCTAGCGTGGAGACCCAGTACTTC.

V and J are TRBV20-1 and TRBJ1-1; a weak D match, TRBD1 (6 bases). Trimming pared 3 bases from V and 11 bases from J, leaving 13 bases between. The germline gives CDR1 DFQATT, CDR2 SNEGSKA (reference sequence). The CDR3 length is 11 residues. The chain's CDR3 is CSARGGRGAFF. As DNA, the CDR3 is TGCAGTGCTAGGGGCGGGAGGGGGGCTTTCTTT.

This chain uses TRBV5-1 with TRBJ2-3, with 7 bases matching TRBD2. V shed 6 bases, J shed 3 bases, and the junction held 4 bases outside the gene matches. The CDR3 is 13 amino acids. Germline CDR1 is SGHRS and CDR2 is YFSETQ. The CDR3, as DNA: TGCGCCAGCACGTCGGGGGGTACAGATACGCAGTATTTT. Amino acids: CASTSGGTDTQYF.

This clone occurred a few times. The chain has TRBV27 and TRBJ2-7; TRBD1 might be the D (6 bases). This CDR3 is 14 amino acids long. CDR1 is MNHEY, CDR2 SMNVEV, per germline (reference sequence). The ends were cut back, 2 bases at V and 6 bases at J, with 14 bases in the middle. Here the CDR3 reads CASSLGRTVSEQYF. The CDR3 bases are TGTGCCAGCAGTTTAGGGCGGACAGTTAGCGAGCAGTACTTC.

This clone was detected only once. CDR3 bases: TGTGCCATCTCCGGGGGGACTAGCGGGTACAATGAGCAGTTCTTC. Residues: CAISGGTSGYNEQFF. The genes are TRBV10-3 and TRBJ2-1; 12 bases fit TRBD2. This CDR3 region has 15 residues. V was pared by 8 bases and J by 4 bases, with 6 bases of the junction left unmatched. CDR1 is ENHRY and CDR2 is SYGVKD in the germline V gene.

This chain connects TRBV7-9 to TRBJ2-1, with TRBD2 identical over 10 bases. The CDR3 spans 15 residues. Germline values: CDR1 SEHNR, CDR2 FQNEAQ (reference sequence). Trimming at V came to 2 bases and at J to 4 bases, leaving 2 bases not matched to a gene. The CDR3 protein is CASSLTSGVYNEQFF. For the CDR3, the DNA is TGTGCCAGCAGCTTAACTAGCGGGGTTTACAATGAGCAGTTCTTC.

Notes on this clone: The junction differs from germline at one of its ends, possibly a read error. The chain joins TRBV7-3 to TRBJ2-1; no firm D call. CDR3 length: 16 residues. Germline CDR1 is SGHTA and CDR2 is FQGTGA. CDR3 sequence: CASSSRPGASHNEQFF. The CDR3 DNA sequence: TGTGCCAGCAGCTCAAGACCCGGAGCCTCCCACAATGAGCAGTTCTTC.

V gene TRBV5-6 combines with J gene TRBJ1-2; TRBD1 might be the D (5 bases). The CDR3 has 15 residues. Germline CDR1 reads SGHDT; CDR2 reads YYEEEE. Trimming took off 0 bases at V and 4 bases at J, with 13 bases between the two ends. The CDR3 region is CASSLGGGQSYGYTF. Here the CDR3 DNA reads TGTGCCAGCAGCTTGGGGGGAGGACAATCCTATGGCTACACCTTC.